In this sample, the clone carrying this T cell receptor (beta chain) turned up a few times. Its matching antigen is unknown. These data belong to a study of early T cells in non-severe SARS-CoV-2 infection. As for the study in general: Sequenced bulk RNA came from whole blood that was unsorted, and chains were unpaired. Findings and caveats of the study: VDJdb-based matching was biased toward anti-spike CD8 responses and missed private and CD4 specificities.

In germline, CDR1 is LGHNA, CDR2 YSLEER. This CDR3 has 13 residues. The V end lost 4 bases, the J end lost 10 bases, and 13 bases lay between the germline ends. Individual cDNA molecules were tagged with unique molecular identifiers. From the 5' RACE reads, TCRdb called clonotypes with MiXCR, one entry per CDR3 protein. The profile shows 85,000 to 95,000 distinct CDR3 sequences, approximately 15% of them singletons. The clonotype originates from an adult who was a healthcare worker with PCR-confirmed SARS-CoV-2 infection or an uninfected control (not recorded which). Sequences were derived from whole blood, sampled at baseline. The V gene is TRBV4-3, the J gene TRBJ1-4; the D gene is possibly TRBD1 (5 bases). CDR3: CASSPPGTRKLFF. As DNA, the CDR3 is TGCGCCAGCAGCCCCCCAGGGACCCGAAAACTGTTTTTT.